This is a list of T cell receptor beta chains from one sample in a study of Graves' ophthalmopathy and Graves' hyperthyroidism. TCRdb reanalysed the multiplex PCR reads using MiXCR and keeps one entry per CDR3 protein. The data show about 210,000 distinct CDR3 sequences, about 32% seen once. Sequencing was performed on peripheral blood. These TCRs come from a man aged 45-60 years with Graves' ophthalmopathy. CDR3s include the opening cysteine and the closing phenylalanine or tryptophan. Fields, in order: V gene, clone size, CDR3 protein. Some rows have no size entry. The others give once, few or many, or a class for an expanded clone.

TRBV6-1	.	CASSELRRGAGTEAFF
TRBV5-1	many	CASSWVADSSYEQYF
TRBV5-1	.	CASSLIGEGNTEAFF
TRBV7-9	many	CASSLALAGNEQYF
TRBV5-1	.	CASSSQSGETQYF
TRBV20-1	.	CSAAVSQSLYEQYF
TRBV19	many	CASSIVGVDSNQPQHF
TRBV20-1	many	CSARPLHRDISYEQYF
TRBV6-1	.	CASSPSRGRRGETQYF
TRBV11-2	many	CASSLEGVNYEQYF
TRBV7-2	.	CASSLRGVGTGNNSPLHF
TRBV7-2	.	CANSLDFRGGGYTF
TRBV20-1	many	CSARDLAESYEQYF
TRBV7-2	many	CASSPREVGTGELFF
TRBV29-1	many	CSVRDRGRNIQYF
TRBV30	many	CAGARGEAGELFF
TRBV12-3/TRBV12-4	.	CASRPLKMNTEAFF
TRBV12-3/TRBV12-4	.	CASSTGTYYGYTF
TRBV18	many	CASSRGTGADYGYTF
TRBV7-2	.	CASSLEQKNIQYF
TRBV20-1	many	CSAGDGGRRYTF
TRBV6-1	many	CASTLRGTANTGELFF
TRBV28	.	CASSLRAASEQYF
TRBV6-2/TRBV6-3	once	CASSYSEGAKSSGSYEQYF
TRBV2	many	CASIPGGQETQYF
TRBV15	many	CATSDRESSYGYTF
TRBV7-2	many	CASSFPPRGAFF
TRBV7-2	.	CASSLGTSGSGETQYF
TRBV12-3/TRBV12-4	few	CASIPDGNTEAFF
TRBV27	.	CASSSETYSPLHF
TRBV28	many	CAITSGRLYEQYF